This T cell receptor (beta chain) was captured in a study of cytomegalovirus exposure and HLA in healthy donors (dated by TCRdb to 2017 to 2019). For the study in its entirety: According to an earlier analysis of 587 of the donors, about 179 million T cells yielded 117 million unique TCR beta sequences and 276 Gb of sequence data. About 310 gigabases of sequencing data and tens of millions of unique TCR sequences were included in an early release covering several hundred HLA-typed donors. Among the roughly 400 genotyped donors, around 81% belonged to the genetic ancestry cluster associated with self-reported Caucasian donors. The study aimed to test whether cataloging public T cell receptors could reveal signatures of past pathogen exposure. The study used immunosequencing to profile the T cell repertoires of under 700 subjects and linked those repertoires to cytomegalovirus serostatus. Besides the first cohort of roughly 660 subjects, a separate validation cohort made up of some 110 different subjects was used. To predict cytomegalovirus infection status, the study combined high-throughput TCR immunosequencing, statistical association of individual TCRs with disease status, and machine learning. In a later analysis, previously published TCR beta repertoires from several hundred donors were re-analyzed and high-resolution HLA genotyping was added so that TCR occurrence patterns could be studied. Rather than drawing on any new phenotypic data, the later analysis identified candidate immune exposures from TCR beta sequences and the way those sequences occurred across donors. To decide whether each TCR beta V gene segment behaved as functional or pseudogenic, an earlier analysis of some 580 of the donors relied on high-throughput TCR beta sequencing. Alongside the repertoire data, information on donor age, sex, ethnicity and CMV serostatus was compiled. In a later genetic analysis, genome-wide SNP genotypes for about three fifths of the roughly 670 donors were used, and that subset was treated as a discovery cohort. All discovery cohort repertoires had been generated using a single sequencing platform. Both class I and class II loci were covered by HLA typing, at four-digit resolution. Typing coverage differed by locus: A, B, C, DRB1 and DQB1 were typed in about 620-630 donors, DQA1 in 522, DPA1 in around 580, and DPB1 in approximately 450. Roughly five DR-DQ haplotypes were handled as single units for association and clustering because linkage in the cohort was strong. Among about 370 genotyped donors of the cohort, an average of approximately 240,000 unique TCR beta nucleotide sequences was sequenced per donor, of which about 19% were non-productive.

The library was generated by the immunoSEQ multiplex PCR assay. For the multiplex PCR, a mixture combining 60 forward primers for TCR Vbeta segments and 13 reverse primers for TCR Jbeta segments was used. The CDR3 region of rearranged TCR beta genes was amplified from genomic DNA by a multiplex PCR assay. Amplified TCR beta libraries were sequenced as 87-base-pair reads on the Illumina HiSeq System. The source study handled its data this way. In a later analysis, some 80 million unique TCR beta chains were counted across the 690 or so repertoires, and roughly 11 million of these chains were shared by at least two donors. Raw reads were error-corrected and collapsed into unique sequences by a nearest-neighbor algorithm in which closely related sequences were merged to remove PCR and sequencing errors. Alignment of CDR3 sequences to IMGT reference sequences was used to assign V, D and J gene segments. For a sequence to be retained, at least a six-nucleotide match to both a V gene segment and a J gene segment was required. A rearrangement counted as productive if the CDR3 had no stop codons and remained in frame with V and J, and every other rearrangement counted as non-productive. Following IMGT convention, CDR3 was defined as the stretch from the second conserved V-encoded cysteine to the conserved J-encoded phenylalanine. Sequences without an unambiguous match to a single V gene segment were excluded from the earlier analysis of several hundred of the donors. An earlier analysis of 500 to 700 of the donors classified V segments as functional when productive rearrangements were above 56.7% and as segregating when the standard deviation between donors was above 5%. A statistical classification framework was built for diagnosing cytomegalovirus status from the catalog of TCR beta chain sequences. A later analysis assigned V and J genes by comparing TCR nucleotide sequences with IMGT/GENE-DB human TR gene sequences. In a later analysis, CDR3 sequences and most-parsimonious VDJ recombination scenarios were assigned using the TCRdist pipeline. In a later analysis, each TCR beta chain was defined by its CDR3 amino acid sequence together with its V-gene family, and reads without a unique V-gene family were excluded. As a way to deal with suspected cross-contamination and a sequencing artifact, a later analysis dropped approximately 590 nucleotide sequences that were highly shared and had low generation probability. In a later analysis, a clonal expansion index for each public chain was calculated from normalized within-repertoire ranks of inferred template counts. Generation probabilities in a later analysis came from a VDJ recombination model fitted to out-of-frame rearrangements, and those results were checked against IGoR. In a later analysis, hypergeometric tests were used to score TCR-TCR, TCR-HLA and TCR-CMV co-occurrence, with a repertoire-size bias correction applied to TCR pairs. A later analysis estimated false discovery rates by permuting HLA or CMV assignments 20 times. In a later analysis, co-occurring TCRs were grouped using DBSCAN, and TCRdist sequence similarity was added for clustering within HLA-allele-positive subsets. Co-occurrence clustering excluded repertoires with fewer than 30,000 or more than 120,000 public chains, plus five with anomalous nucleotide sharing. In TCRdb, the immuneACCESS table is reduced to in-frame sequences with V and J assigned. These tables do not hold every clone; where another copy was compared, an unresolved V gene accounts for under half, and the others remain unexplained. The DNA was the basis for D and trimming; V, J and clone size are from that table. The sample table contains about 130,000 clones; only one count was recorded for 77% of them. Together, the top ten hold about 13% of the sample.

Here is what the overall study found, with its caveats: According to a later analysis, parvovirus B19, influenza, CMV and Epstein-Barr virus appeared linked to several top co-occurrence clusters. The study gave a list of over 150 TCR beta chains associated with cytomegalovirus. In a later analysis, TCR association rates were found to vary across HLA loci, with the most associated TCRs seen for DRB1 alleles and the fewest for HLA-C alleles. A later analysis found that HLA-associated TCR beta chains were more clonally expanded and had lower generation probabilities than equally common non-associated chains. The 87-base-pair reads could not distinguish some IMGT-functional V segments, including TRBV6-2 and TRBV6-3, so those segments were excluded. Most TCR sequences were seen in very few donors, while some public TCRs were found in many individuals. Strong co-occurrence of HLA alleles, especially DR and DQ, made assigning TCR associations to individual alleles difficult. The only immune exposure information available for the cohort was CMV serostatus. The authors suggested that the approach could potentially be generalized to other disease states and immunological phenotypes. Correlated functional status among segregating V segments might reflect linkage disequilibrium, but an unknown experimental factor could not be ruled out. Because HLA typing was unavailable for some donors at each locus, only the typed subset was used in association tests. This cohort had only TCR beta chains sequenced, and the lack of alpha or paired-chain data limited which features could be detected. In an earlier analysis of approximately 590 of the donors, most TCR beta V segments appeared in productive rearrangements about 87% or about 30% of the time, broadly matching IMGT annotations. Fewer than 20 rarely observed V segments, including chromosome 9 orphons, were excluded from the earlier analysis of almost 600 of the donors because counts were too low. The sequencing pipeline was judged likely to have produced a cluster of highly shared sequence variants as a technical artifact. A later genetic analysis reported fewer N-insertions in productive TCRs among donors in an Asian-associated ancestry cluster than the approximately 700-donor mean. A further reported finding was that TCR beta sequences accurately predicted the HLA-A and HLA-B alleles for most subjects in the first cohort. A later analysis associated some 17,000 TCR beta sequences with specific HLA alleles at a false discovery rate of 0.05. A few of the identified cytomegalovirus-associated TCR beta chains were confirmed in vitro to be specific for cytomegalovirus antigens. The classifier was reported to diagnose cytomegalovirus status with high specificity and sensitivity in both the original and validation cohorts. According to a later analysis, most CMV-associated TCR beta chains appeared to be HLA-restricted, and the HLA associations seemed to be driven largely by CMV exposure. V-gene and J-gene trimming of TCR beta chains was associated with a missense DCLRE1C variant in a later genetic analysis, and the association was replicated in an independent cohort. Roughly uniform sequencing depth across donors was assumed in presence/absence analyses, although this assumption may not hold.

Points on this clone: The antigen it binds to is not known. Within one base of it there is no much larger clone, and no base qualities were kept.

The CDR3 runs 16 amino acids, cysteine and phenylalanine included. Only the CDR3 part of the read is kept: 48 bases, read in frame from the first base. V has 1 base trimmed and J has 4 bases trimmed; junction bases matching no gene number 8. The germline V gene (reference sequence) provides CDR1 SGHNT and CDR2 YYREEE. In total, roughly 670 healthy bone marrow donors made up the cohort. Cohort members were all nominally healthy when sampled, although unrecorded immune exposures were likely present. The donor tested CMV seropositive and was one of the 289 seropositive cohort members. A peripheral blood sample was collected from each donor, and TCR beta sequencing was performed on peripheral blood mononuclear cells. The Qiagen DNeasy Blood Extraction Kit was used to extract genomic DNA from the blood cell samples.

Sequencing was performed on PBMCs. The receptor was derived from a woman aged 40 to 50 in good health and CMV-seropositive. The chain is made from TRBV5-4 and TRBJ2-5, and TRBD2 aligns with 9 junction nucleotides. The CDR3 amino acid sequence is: CASSLRTAGGAETQYF. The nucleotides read TGTGCCAGCAGCTTGCGGACAGCGGGAGGTGCAGAGACCCAGTACTTC.